A selection of T cell receptor beta chains follows, all from one sample in a study of blood T cells in healthy people across ages. TCRdb analysed the 5' RACE reads with MiXCR anew, one entry per CDR3 protein. The table shows 750,000 to 950,000 distinct CDR3 sequences, with around 29% occurring only once. These data were also filed under a second study, of T cells of mothers and their children.

The sample was blood. All receptors come from a woman aged 40-49 years in good health. CDR3s include the opening cysteine and the closing phenylalanine or tryptophan. Fields, in order: CDR3 protein, CDR3 DNA, D gene, clone size, J gene, V gene. A D gene is named only where the DNA matches it firmly. Clone size is not always given. Where it is, it says once, few, many or a class for expanded clones.

CDR3: CASSLEQGSVGDTQYF; DNA: TGTGCCAGCAGTTTAGAACAGGGGTCCGTGGGTGATACGCAGTATTTT; D: TRBD1; size: few; J: TRBJ2-3; V: TRBV12-3/TRBV12-4
CDR3: CATSDFLSPGEQFF; DNA: TGTGCCACCAGTGATTTCTTATCCCCCGGTGAGCAGTTCTTC; D: NA; size: NA; J: TRBJ2-1; V: TRBV24-1
CDR3: CASGLLGTTEAFF; DNA: TGTGCTAGTGGTTTGTTGGGGACCACTGAAGCTTTCTTT; D: NA; size: NA; J: TRBJ1-1; V: TRBV12-5
CDR3: CSARTLTGSQNVQFF; DNA: TGCAGTGCTAGGACCCTGACAGGGAGCCAAAATGTGCAGTTCTTC; D: TRBD1; size: NA; J: TRBJ2-1; V: TRBV20-1
CDR3: CASSPLGRDNEKLFF; DNA: TGTGCCAGCAGTCCTTTGGGCAGGGATAATGAAAAACTGTTTTTT; D: NA; size: NA; J: TRBJ1-4; V: TRBV7-9
CDR3: CATSRDLRGGEGYTF; DNA: TGTGCCACCAGCAGAGATTTACGAGGGGGCGAGGGCTACACCTTC; D: TRBD1; size: few; J: TRBJ1-2; V: TRBV15
CDR3: CSAISDYEQYF; DNA: TGCAGTGCTATAAGTGACTACGAGCAGTACTTC; D: NA; size: few; J: TRBJ2-7; V: TRBV20-1
CDR3: CASSFGTLVSSYEQYF; DNA: TGTGCCAGCAGTTTTGGGACACTAGTTAGCTCCTACGAGCAGTACTTC; D: NA; size: many; J: TRBJ2-7; V: TRBV12-3/TRBV12-4
CDR3: CASSPLWRGGYNEQFF; DNA: TGTGCCAGCAGCCCGTTGTGGCGGGGGGGCTACAATGAGCAGTTCTTC; D: TRBD2; size: NA; J: TRBJ2-1; V: TRBV7-9
CDR3: CTSSNRDGNYGYTF; DNA: TGTACCAGCAGCAATAGGGACGGAAACTATGGCTACACCTTC; D: NA; size: few; J: TRBJ1-2; V: TRBV7-2
CDR3: CASSDPGSETQYF; DNA: TGTGCCAGCAGTGATCCAGGGTCAGAGACCCAGTACTTC; D: NA; size: NA; J: TRBJ2-5; V: TRBV5-5
CDR3: CASSPATLGLANNEQFF; DNA: TGTGCCAGCAGCCCGGCCACTTTGGGACTAGCGAACAATGAGCAGTTCTTC; D: TRBD2; size: NA; J: TRBJ2-1; V: TRBV6-2/TRBV6-3
CDR3: CASSGDLTVPRGQYF; DNA: TGTGCCAGCAGCGGGGATCTGACAGTCCCCCGGGGGCAGTACTTC; D: NA; size: many; J: TRBJ2-7; V: TRBV6-5
CDR3: CSARVGAATEAFF; DNA: TGCAGTGCTAGGGTAGGGGCAGCCACTGAAGCTTTCTTT; D: NA; size: NA; J: TRBJ1-1; V: TRBV20-1
CDR3: CASSIESGGYNGQFF; DNA: TGTGCCAGCAGCATAGAGAGCGGGGGGTACAATGGGCAGTTCTTC; D: TRBD2; size: few; J: TRBJ2-1; V: TRBV6-2/TRBV6-3
CDR3: CASSSGSPSYSYTF; DNA: TGTGCCAGCAGCTCCGGTTCTCCCTCCTATAGCTACACCTTC; D: NA; size: NA; J: TRBJ1-2; V: TRBV7-2
CDR3: CATDRRYNEQFF; DNA: TGTGCCACGGACCGCCGGTACAATGAGCAGTTCTTC; D: NA; size: NA; J: TRBJ2-1; V: TRBV28
CDR3: CSASDPGTAGEQYF; DNA: TGCAGTGCTAGTGATCCCGGGACAGCTGGAGAGCAGTACTTC; D: TRBD1; size: few; J: TRBJ2-7; V: TRBV20-1
CDR3: CASSYLLQTIGSSYEQYF; DNA: TGTGCCAGCAGTTACTTACTACAGACAATAGGTTCCTCGTACGAGCAGTACTTC; D: NA; size: many; J: TRBJ2-7; V: TRBV6-6
CDR3: CSATPTRRVDNEQYF; DNA: TGCAGTGCTACCCCTACACGGAGGGTGGACAATGAGCAGTACTTC; D: NA; size: NA; J: TRBJ2-4; V: TRBV20-1
CDR3: CATSRVGGQGEDSPLHF; DNA: TGTGCCACCAGCAGAGTGGGGGGACAGGGGGAAGATTCACCCCTCCACTTT; D: TRBD1; size: NA; J: TRBJ1-6; V: TRBV15
CDR3: CASSTPGQGIEQYF; DNA: TGTGCCAGCAGTACCCCGGGACAGGGTATAGAGCAGTACTTC; D: TRBD1; size: many; J: TRBJ2-7; V: TRBV27
CDR3: CASSQSGNTEAFF; DNA: TGTGCCAGCAGTCAAAGCGGAAACACTGAAGCTTTCTTT; D: NA; size: many; J: TRBJ1-1; V: TRBV7-6
CDR3: CASSLFIGLVYEQYF; DNA: TGTGCCAGCAGCTTGTTCATCGGACTAGTCTACGAGCAGTACTTC; D: TRBD2; size: many; J: TRBJ2-7; V: TRBV7-2
CDR3: CASLLRQATNYGYTF; DNA: TGTGCCAGCCTTCTCAGACAGGCCACTAACTATGGCTACACCTTC; D: NA; size: NA; J: TRBJ1-2; V: TRBV19
CDR3: CASSRGGSNQPQHF; DNA: TGTGCCAGCAGCCGAGGGGGTAGTAATCAGCCCCAGCATTTT; D: NA; size: many; J: TRBJ1-5; V: TRBV3-1
CDR3: CASSGGDTNEKLFF; DNA: TGTGCCAGCAGCGGGGGGGACACTAATGAAAAACTGTTTTTT; D: NA; size: NA; J: TRBJ1-4; V: TRBV9
CDR3: CASSFGQATEAFF; DNA: TGTGCCAGCAGTTTCGGACAGGCCACTGAAGCTTTCTTT; D: TRBD1; size: few; J: TRBJ1-1; V: TRBV7-6
CDR3: CASHRGGHNEQFF; DNA: TGTGCCAGCCATCGGGGGGGCCACAATGAGCAGTTCTTC; D: TRBD2; size: many; J: TRBJ2-1; V: TRBV12-3/TRBV12-4
CDR3: CASSPGDSGEQYF; DNA: TGCGCCAGCAGCCCAGGGGATTCAGGAGAGCAGTACTTC; D: NA; size: once; J: TRBJ2-7; V: TRBV5-1
CDR3: CASSQGRRTDTQYF; DNA: TGTGCCAGCAGCCAAGGGCGGCGCACAGATACGCAGTATTTT; D: NA; size: few; J: TRBJ2-3; V: TRBV4-2
CDR3: CAVRDGSIATEAFF; DNA: TGTGCCGTTCGGGACGGATCTATTGCTACTGAAGCTTTCTTT; D: NA; size: NA; J: TRBJ1-1; V: TRBV7-9
CDR3: CASSFSSGVISEAFF; DNA: TGTGCCAGCAGTTTCAGTTCAGGGGTGATATCTGAAGCTTTCTTT; D: NA; size: once; J: TRBJ1-1; V: TRBV28
CDR3: CASSLRSGQGGHNEQFF; DNA: TGCGCCAGCAGCCTAAGATCGGGACAGGGCGGCCACAATGAGCAGTTCTTC; D: TRBD1; size: NA; J: TRBJ2-1; V: TRBV4-1
CDR3: CTSSFMQGTEAFF; DNA: TGTACCAGCAGTTTCATGCAGGGAACTGAAGCTTTCTTT; D: NA; size: NA; J: TRBJ1-1; V: TRBV28
CDR3: CASSLRGGEKLFF; DNA: TGTGCCAGCAGCTTACGGGGTGGCGAAAAACTGTTTTTT; D: NA; size: few; J: TRBJ1-4; V: TRBV5-6
CDR3: CSAPTGNEQFF; DNA: TGCAGTGCTCCGACAGGGAATGAGCAGTTCTTC; D: TRBD1; size: few; J: TRBJ2-1; V: TRBV20-1
CDR3: CATSREGVEKTQYF; DNA: TGTGCCACCAGCAGAGAGGGAGTCGAGAAGACCCAGTACTTC; D: NA; size: NA; J: TRBJ2-5; V: TRBV15
CDR3: CASSRDRVRLFF; DNA: TGTGCCAGCAGCCGAGACAGGGTCCGACTGTTTTTT; D: TRBD1; size: NA; J: TRBJ1-4; V: TRBV7-2